The sequence of this T cell receptor (beta chain) was determined in a study of cytomegalovirus exposure and HLA in healthy donors. Study-level information: The same platform used for the 500 to 850 first-cohort repertoires was also used for the roughly 120 validation repertoires, as a later analysis reported. Study-wide results and caveats: For most TCR sequences rarity was the rule, although some public TCRs occurred in many donors. The study put about 180 TCR beta chains on its list as cytomegalovirus-associated.

The CDR3 consists of 12 residues. Germline CDR1 reads SNHLY; CDR2 reads FYNNEI. Trimming pared 1 base from V and 7 bases from J, leaving 7 bases between. Generated by immunoSEQ multiplex PCR, the TCRdb table keeps only in-frame clones and is missing some. The table lists roughly 220,000 clones, around 90% of them singletons. A remark on this clone: The antigen is not known.

The TCR comes from a woman between 18 and 29 years old in good health and CMV-seronegative. The specimen sequenced was PBMCs. This chain joins TRBV2 and TRBJ1-2; tentative D call: TRBD1 (6 bases). The CDR3: CASSEDRVGYTF. The CDR3 DNA sequence: TGTGCCAGCAGTGAAGACAGGGTTGGCTACACCTTC. Full variable domain (outside the CDR3, taken from reference TRBV2 and TRBJ1-2): EPEVTQTPSHQVTQMGQEVILRCVPISNHLYFYWYRQILGQKVEFLVSFYNNEISEKSEIFDDQFSVERPDGSNFTLKIRSTKLEDSAMYFCASSEDRVGYTFGSGTRLTVV.